The 23 T cell receptor beta chains below were found in one sample sequenced in a study of T cell repertoires in cytomegalovirus infection (dated by TCRdb to about 2019). Their antigens are not known. The treatment or condition label for this specimen denotes: in vitro stimulation with specific CMV peptide epitopes to enrich CMV-specific T cells. TCRdb lists the instrument as Illumina HiSeq 1500. TCRdb's own reprocessing of the public reads used fastp at Q25 and MiXCR and kept productive beta chains. A single entry per CDR3 protein holds the most common genes and DNA from its merged rows. This sample lists roughly 920,000 distinct CDR3 sequences; about 33% were detected once. The ten most abundant clones make up 13% of the sample. The input for sequencing was cultured CD8+ T cells from PBMCs, taken from culture after CMV antigen stimulation. These receptors all stem from a human donor in good health (CMV status not recorded). Some clones in this sample may be carry-over from other donors' samples.

Points on this clonotype: A read error is possible here, since a much larger clone lies one base away. The V call is TRBV7-4, the J call TRBJ1-1; 8 nucleotides agree with TRBD1. The CDR3 consists of 16 residues. CDR1 SGHVT and CDR2 SQSDAQ come from the germline V gene. The CDR3: CVSSLGGQVVNTEAFF. The CDR3, as DNA: TGTGTCAGCAGCTTAGGGGGACAGGTCGTGAACACTGAAGCTTTCTTT.

The chain has TRBV6-5 and TRBJ2-3, with a tentative D call TRBD2 (6 bases). V dropped 2 bases and J dropped 0 bases, with 36 bases sitting between them. CDR3 length equals 24 residues. Germline CDR1 MNHEY, CDR2 SVGAGI. CDR3 sequence: CASSYNRIPGVPDDPPLSTDTQYF. CDR3 nucleotide sequence: TGTGCCAGCAGTTACAACCGGATCCCGGGGGTGCCAGATGACCCACCCCTTAGCACAGATACGCAGTATTTT.

The CDR3 DNA reads TGTGCCAGCAGCTCCCTCGGAGGAGCCTCCTACAATGAGCAGTTCTTC. Its protein product is CASSSLGGASYNEQFF. The V call is TRBV13, the J call TRBJ2-1; D perhaps matches TRBD2 (5 bases). V shed 4 bases and J shed 0 bases, with 13 bases lying between them. This CDR3 spans 16 amino acids. CDR1 PRHDT and CDR2 FYEKMQ come from the germline V gene (reference sequence).

This clonotype turned up a few times. A much larger clonotype is one base distant, so this may be a read error. The chain carries TRBV12-3 or TRBV12-4 and TRBJ2-2; no reliable D call. V was cut by 6 bases and J by 6 bases, with 8 bases left in between. The CDR3 length is 12 residues. CDR3 bases: TGTGCCAGCAGCCACTGGGCCGGGGAGCTGTTTTTT. It is translated as CASSHWAGELFF.

The gene calls are TRBV7-9 and TRBJ1-6, with a possible D match to TRBD1 (6 bases). The V end lost 1 base, the J end lost 10 bases, and 14 bases lay between the germline ends. The CDR3 has 15 amino acids. CDR1 SEHNR and CDR2 FQNEAQ come from the germline V gene (reference sequence). This chain's CDR3 is CASSLEVTTGSPLHF. The CDR3 DNA reads TGTGCCAGCAGCTTAGAAGTGACAACAGGGTCACCCCTCCACTTT.

In this sample, this clonotype turned up many times. J is TRBJ2-1 and V is TRBV7-2; 11 bases line up with TRBD2. Germline-derived CDR1 and CDR2 are SGHTA and FQGNSA. J was trimmed by 0 bases and V by 5 bases; bases with no gene match: 6. There are 17 residues in the CDR3. DNA of the CDR3: TGTGCCAGCAGCCCCCGACTAGCGGGGAGCTCCTACAATGAGCAGTTCTTC. It encodes CASSPRLAGSSYNEQFF.

CDR3 sequence (DNA): TGTGCCAGCGAACAGGGGGCCTACGAGCAGTACTTC. It yields the protein CASEQGAYEQYF. The chain carries TRBV5-6 and TRBJ2-7; 8 bases map to TRBD1. Germline-derived CDR1 and CDR2 are SGHDT and YYEEEE. V shed 7 bases and J 2 bases; nucleotides not matched to a gene: 2. The CDR3 runs 12 residues.

This chain joins TRBV12-3 or TRBV12-4 and TRBJ1-2; no reliable D call. CDR3 length equals 14 residues. Trimming removed 2 bases from V and 4 bases from J, with 11 bases in between. CDR3 bases: TGTGCCAGCAGTTTAACCCCGACCGTCTATGGCTACACCTTC. It encodes CASSLTPTVYGYTF.

This clonotype came up a few times. The rearrangement links TRBV6-8 to TRBJ2-2; unclear D gene. CDR1 and CDR2 (germline): MNHGY, SAAAGT. This CDR3 is built from 13 residues. V gave up 2 bases and J gave up 5 bases, with 6 bases separating them. The CDR3 loop reads CASSYVRTGELFF. The CDR3 DNA follows: TGTGCCAGCAGTTACGTGAGAACCGGGGAGCTGTTTTTT.

This clonotype was seen ten or more times. The chain joins TRBV7-8 to TRBJ2-1, with D perhaps TRBD1 (5 bases). CDR3 length: 15 residues. Trimming took 4 bases from V and 4 from J, leaving 14 bases between them. Germline CDR1 SGHVS, CDR2 FQNEAQ. The CDR3 DNA reads TGTGCCAGCAGCTCTGCAGGGATTTTTTACAATGAGCAGTTCTTC. Translation: CASSSAGIFYNEQFF.

In this sample, this clonotype turned up many times. The chain has TRBV6-2 or TRBV6-3 and TRBJ2-5, with D possibly matching TRBD2 (6 bases). The CDR3 spans 14 residues. Trimming cost V 11 bases and J 5 bases, with 21 bases left between them. The germline gives CDR1 MNHEY, CDR2 SVGEGT. The CDR3 region has the DNA TGTGCCGCTTGGACTGCCCGCCGGGAGGAGACCCAGTACTTC. The encoded protein is CAAWTARREETQYF.

The chain couples TRBV12-3 or TRBV12-4 to TRBJ1-5; D may be TRBD1 (5 bases). CDR3 length: 15 amino acids. V was cut by 6 bases and J by 5 bases, with 17 bases left in between. Here the CDR3 reads CASSSNRDRYQPQHF. The CDR3 DNA is TGTGCCAGCAGCTCTAACCGGGACCGATATCAGCCCCAGCATTTT.

The chain uses TRBV28 and TRBJ2-1; 8 bases line up with TRBD1. CDR1 and CDR2 from the germline V gene are MDHEN and SYDVKM. With 5 bases clipped from V and 3 bases from J, the junction kept 9 bases outside the gene matches. CDR3 size: 16 residues. CDR3 nucleotide sequence: TGTGCCAGCAGTGCCCTACGGACAGGGCACTACAATGAGCAGTTCTTC. Amino acid sequence: CASSALRTGHYNEQFF.

This clonotype was counted only a few times. J is TRBJ2-7 and V is TRBV6-5; D is perhaps TRBD2 (7 bases). CDR1 and CDR2 from the germline V gene are MNHEY and SVGAGI. Trimming stripped 5 bases from V and 2 bases from J, with 16 bases between. CDR3 length: 15 amino acids. Here the CDR3 DNA reads TGTGCCAGCAGTCCCTTTAGGGAGGGGGCCTACGAGCAGTACTTC. Amino acids: CASSPFREGAYEQYF.

The J gene is TRBJ2-7, the V gene TRBV6-5, with 10 bases that match TRBD2. After removal of 2 bases from V and 3 bases from J, the junction contained 4 bases not matched to a gene. In germline, CDR1 is MNHEY, CDR2 SVGAGI. This CDR3 has 15 residues. CDR3 nucleotide sequence: TGTGCCAGCAGTTACACCATAGCGGGGGGCTACGAGCAGTACTTC. Translating gives CASSYTIAGGYEQYF.

V gene TRBV5-4 combines with J gene TRBJ2-1; tentative D call: TRBD1 (5 bases). The CDR3 extends over 12 amino acids. The germline V gene has CDR1 SGHNT and CDR2 YYREEE (reference sequence). V was trimmed by 7 bases and J by 8 bases, leaving 13 bases between them. CDR3 nucleotides: TGTGCCAGCGGCCAGGGTTCACATGAGCAGTTCTTC. Its protein is CASGQGSHEQFF.

The J gene is TRBJ1-2, the V gene TRBV27, with D tentatively TRBD1 (5 bases). CDR3 length: 14 residues. V lost 6 bases and J 0 bases, leaving 11 bases between the germline ends. Germline V gene sequence: CDR1 MNHEY, CDR2 SMNVEV (reference sequence). The CDR3 is CASSGAGANYGYTF. The CDR3 nucleotides read TGTGCCAGCAGCGGCGCGGGGGCTAACTATGGCTACACCTTC.

J is TRBJ2-5 and V is TRBV7-9; D is ambiguous. Trimming removed 8 bases from V and 1 base from J, with 11 bases in between. This CDR3 region has 13 residues. The germline V gene has CDR1 SEHNR and CDR2 FQNEAQ (reference sequence). As DNA, the CDR3 is TGTGCCAGCCTGGGCGGAGTCCAAGAGACCCAGTACTTC. It is translated as CASLGGVQETQYF. The full variable domain, completed using reference TRBV7-9 and TRBJ2-5, is DTGVSQNPRHKITKRGQNVTFRCDPISEHNRLYWYRQTLGQGPEFLTYFQNEAQLEKSRLLSDRFSAERPKGSFSTLEIQRTEQGDSAMYLCASLGGVQETQYFGPGTRLLVL.

The table lists this clonotype with a few counts. The chain combines TRBV18 with TRBJ1-1, with D possibly being TRBD1 (5 bases). The CDR3 consists of 14 residues. The V end lost 4 bases, the J end lost 7 bases, and 16 bases lay between the germline ends. Germline V gene lookup returns CDR1 KGHSH and CDR2 LQKENI. CDR3 bases: TGTGCCAGCTCACGGGGGACGGGGGAGTATGAAGCTTTCTTT. It translates to CASSRGTGEYEAFF.

CDR3 amino acids: CASSFVPAGLRVNEKLFF. In DNA, the CDR3 is TGTGCCAGCAGTTTCGTGCCGGCAGGATTACGGGTGAATGAAAAACTGTTTTTT. V gene TRBV12-3 or TRBV12-4 combines with J gene TRBJ1-4, with D unclear. This CDR3 is 18 amino acids long. V lost 3 bases and J lost 5, with 22 bases in between.

V and J are TRBV20-1 and TRBJ1-1; the D gene is possibly TRBD1 (5 bases). V lost 1 base to trimming and J lost 2 bases, with 14 bases between them. The CDR3 runs to 15 residues. Germline values: CDR1 DFQATT, CDR2 SNEGSKA (reference sequence). CDR3 in DNA: TGCAGTGCTAGAGTACGTGGGGGACCTAACACTGAAGCTTTCTTT. Amino acid sequence: CSARVRGGPNTEAFF.

The sample holds a few counts of this clonotype. V gene TRBV19 combines with J gene TRBJ2-1; unclear D gene. The length of the CDR3 is 14 residues. Germline V CDR1 and CDR2: LNHDA, SQIVND (reference sequence). Trimming left V 0 bases short and J 3 bases short, with 6 bases between. The DNA for the CDR3 is TGTGCCAGTAGTATAGAACCTTTCTACAATGAGCAGTTCTTC. Translated: CASSIEPFYNEQFF.

The chain links TRBV4-3 to TRBJ2-5; D is undetermined. In germline, CDR1 is LGHNA, CDR2 YSLEER. Trimming left V 0 bases short and J 9 bases short, with 11 bases between. CDR3 length equals 13 residues. CDR3 DNA sequence: TGCGCCAGCAGCCAAGATGTGGGTTATGCCCAGTACTTC. Translation: CASSQDVGYAQYF.